The present TCR beta chain was sequenced within a study of OX40 agonist ivuxolimab in advanced cancers. Looking at the study overall: Eligibility admitted prior anti-PD-1, anti-PD-L1 or anti-CTLA-4 therapy; 30% to 40% had some. Study findings and constraints: Normalized T-cell clonal expansion was also low in a subset of nonresponders. Partial responders receiving 0.1-3.0 mg/kg showed among the lowest clonal expansion. More expanded clones were found, on average, in CD8+ than in CD4+ T cells.

As regards this clone: The antigen remains unidentified.

The germline V gene has CDR1 SGHTA and CDR2 FQGTGA. V was pared by 5 bases and J by 5 bases, with 15 bases between. This CDR3 is 15 amino acids long. TCRdb's copy holds only in-frame clones and misses some; the assay was immunoSEQ multiplex PCR. The table lists roughly 110,000 clones, 91% of them singletons. This material consisted of CD4+ or CD8+ T cells sorted from blood, taken in a trial of the OX40 agonist ivuxolimab. This clonotype originated in an adult with an advanced solid tumor such as melanoma, head and neck, liver or kidney cancer. V gene TRBV7-3 combines with J gene TRBJ2-2; D might be TRBD2 (5 bases). CDR3 residues: CASSIGQTGTGELFF. The CDR3 bases are TGTGCCAGCAGCATCGGCCAGACGGGGACCGGGGAGCTGTTTTTT.